This T cell receptor (beta chain) originates from a study of blood T cell repertoires in COVID-19. Study-wide context: The cDNA or gDNA used as material had been derived from T cells, B-cell-depleted T cells, or PBMCs.

Sequenced by immunoSEQ multiplex PCR; TCRdb stores in-frame clones only, minus some. The sample lists some 220,000 clones, approximately 90% seen once, with around 3.8% in the top ten. The table lists this clone with a count of one. In terms of age and location, participants ranged from about 18 to 90 years and lived in fewer than 30 US areas. Participants had their cohort set by participant-reported clinical history. CDR1 is SGHDT and CDR2 is YYEEEE in the germline V gene. V lost 1 base and J 1 base, leaving 6 bases between the germline ends. The CDR3 consists of 14 residues. Sequencing input: PBMCs or T cells enriched from blood (not recorded which). The clonotype was recovered from a middle-aged woman with acute COVID-19. The chain employs TRBV5-6 and TRBJ1-5, with unresolved D. CDR3 sequence reads: CASSLFVSNQPQHF. The CDR3 DNA reads TGTGCCAGCAGCTTGTTCGTCAGCAATCAGCCCCAGCATTTT.